One sample yielded the 27 T cell receptor beta chains listed below, sequenced in a study of Tregs in tolerant kidney transplant recipients. Libraries were prepared by immunoSEQ multiplex PCR; TCRdb keeps only in-frame clonotypes and omits some of them. The sample holds some 70,000 clones, roughly 92% seen once. The sample consisted of CD8+ T cells from blood, taken before the transplant. These receptors were collected from a human donor who received a combined kidney and bone marrow transplant.

The chain links TRBV7-2 to TRBJ2-7; D ambiguous. This CDR3 has 12 residues. Germline assignment: CDR1 SGHTA and CDR2 FQGNSA. Between the trimmed V and J ends, which lost 2 bases and 3 bases, there was a span of 5 bases. The CDR3 nucleotides are TGTGCCAGCAGCTTATCAGTCTACGAGCAGTACTTC. Its translation: CASSLSVYEQYF. The variable domain in full, with the rest retrieved from reference TRBV7-2 and TRBJ2-7, is GAGVSQSPSNKVTEKGKDVELRCDPISGHTALYWYRQSLGQGLEFLIYFQGNSAPDKSGLPSDRFSAERTGGSVSTLTIQRTQQEDSAVYLCASSLSVYEQYFGPGTRLTVT.

V and J are TRBV2 and TRBJ1-5; 12 bases line up with TRBD1. The CDR3 length is 15 residues. Germline CDR1 SNHLY, CDR2 FYNNEI. Unmatched junction bases numbered 6, after V lost 6 bases and J lost 6 bases. In DNA, the CDR3 is TGTGCCAGCAGGACGGGACAGGGGGCAACTCAGCCCCAGCATTTT. This codes for CASRTGQGATQPQHF.

V is TRBV4-1 and J is TRBJ2-7, with 9 bases that match TRBD1. CDR3 size: 14 residues. Germline-derived CDR1 and CDR2 are MGHRA and YSYEKL. The V segment lost 1 base and the J segment 6 bases; nucleotides outside the gene matches: 4. The CDR3 here is CASSQGQGDSEQYF. DNA for the CDR3: TGCGCCAGCAGCCAAGGACAGGGGGATAGCGAGCAGTACTTC.

The chain uses TRBV21-1 and TRBJ2-7; the table assigns TRBD1, which was not confirmed against the DNA. TRBV21-1 is listed as a pseudogene. This CDR3 contains 16 residues. The CDR3 coding sequence is TGTGCCAGCAGCAAAGGGTCGGGACAGGGTCCCTACGAGCAGTACTTC. This encodes CASSKGSGQGPYEQYF.

The chain employs TRBV5-1 and TRBJ2-2, with a possible D match to TRBD1 (6 bases). Germline V gene lookup returns CDR1 SGHRS and CDR2 YFSETQ. V lost 0 bases and J 5 bases, leaving 14 bases between the germline ends. The CDR3 length is 16 residues. CDR3 loop: CASSLVSNRVTGELFF. The DNA of the CDR3 is TGCGCCAGCAGCTTGGTATCTAACAGGGTGACCGGGGAGCTGTTTTTT. The complete variable domain, with remaining parts taken from reference TRBV5-1 and TRBJ2-2, reads KAGVTQTPRYLIKTRGQQVTLSCSPISGHRSVSWYQQTPGQGLQFLFEYFSETQRNKGNFPGRFSGRQFSNSRSEMNVSTLELGDSALYLCASSLVSNRVTGELFFGEGSRLTVL.

On this clone: At one boundary the junction diverges from the germline segment, which might be a read error. This same CDR3 is encoded by further DNA sequences in the sample. The chain combines TRBV6-1 with TRBJ1-6; 7 bases agree with TRBD1. This CDR3 region has 15 residues. CDR1 MNHNS and CDR2 SASEGT come from the germline V gene. The CDR3 DNA sequence: TGTGCCAGCAGTCCAGGGGGTTCCTATAATTCCCCCCTCCACTTT. Its translation: CASSPGGSYNSPLHF.

The chain recombines TRBV4-1 with TRBJ2-1, with D possibly TRBD1 on 5 matching bases. Germline V gene lookup returns CDR1 MGHRA and CDR2 YSYEKL. Trimming left V 2 bases short and J 5 bases short, with 22 bases between. The CDR3 has 18 amino acids. The CDR3 reads CASSQIPPTAPGNNEQFF. CDR3 bases: TGCGCCAGCAGCCAAATCCCACCGACAGCCCCAGGTAACAATGAGCAGTTCTTC.

The chain carries TRBV19 and TRBJ2-7; D might be TRBD1 (6 bases). This CDR3 is built from 14 residues. Per germline, CDR1 LNHDA and CDR2 SQIVND (reference sequence). V was cut by 6 bases and J by 4 bases, with 16 bases left in between. The CDR3 loop reads CASSPRQEIYEQYF. The CDR3 DNA reads TGTGCCAGTAGCCCCCGACAGGAGATTTACGAGCAGTACTTC.

This sequence joins TRBV9 and TRBJ2-1; 10 bases match TRBD1. V shed 0 bases and J 3 bases; nucleotides not matched to a gene: 0. Germline loops: CDR1 SGDLS, CDR2 YYNGEE. The CDR3 runs to 15 residues. CDR3 bases: TGTGCCAGCAGCGTAGGGACAGGGGGCTACAATGAGCAGTTCTTC. Protein sequence: CASSVGTGGYNEQFF.

The rearrangement joins TRBV19 to TRBJ2-7; 8 bases align to TRBD1. V was clipped by 5 bases and J by 3 bases; unmatched bases: 6. This CDR3 is 14 amino acids long. CDR1 and CDR2 from the germline V gene are LNHDA and SQIVND (reference sequence). The chain's CDR3 is CASSYPGTGYEQYF. CDR3 DNA sequence: TGTGCCAGTAGTTATCCCGGGACAGGCTACGAGCAGTACTTC.

V and J are TRBV9 and TRBJ2-2, with D tentatively TRBD1 (5 bases). Trimming left V 0 bases short and J 11 bases short, with 11 bases between. The germline CDR1 and CDR2 sequences are SGDLS and YYNGEE. The CDR3 is 13 residues long. In DNA, the CDR3 is TGTGCCAGCAGCGTAGCTGGGGCTTCCGAGCTGTTTTTT. Amino acid sequence: CASSVAGASELFF.

This sequence joins TRBV27 and TRBJ2-2, with TRBD1 matching over 7 bases. V dropped 8 bases and J dropped 5; count of bases not matched to a gene: 20. This CDR3 region has 18 residues. The germline V gene encodes CDR1 MNHEY and CDR2 SMNVEV (reference sequence). CDR3 region: CASYPNQGTVLGTGELFF. DNA of the CDR3: TGTGCCAGCTATCCAAACCAGGGGACAGTCCTGGGGACCGGGGAGCTGTTTTTT.

This chain joins TRBV5-4 and TRBJ2-1; D uncertain. V was pared by 0 bases and J by 6 bases, with 4 bases between. CDR1 SGHNT and CDR2 YYREEE come from the germline V gene (reference sequence). CDR3 size: 12 residues. The CDR3 bases are TGTGCCAGCAGCTTGGGTCGCAATGAGCAGTTCTTC. Translating gives CASSLGRNEQFF.

The V gene is TRBV11-2, the J gene TRBJ1-1; TRBD1 might be the D (6 bases). The CDR3 covers 14 residues. Germline assignment: CDR1 SGHAT and CDR2 FQNNGV. Trimming shortened V by 2 bases and J by 4 bases, and 11 bases separated the two germline ends. In DNA form, the CDR3 reads TGTGCCAGCAGCTTAACGGACAGCCTCACTGAAGCTTTCTTT. This translates into CASSLTDSLTEAFF.

The chain is built from TRBV11-2 and TRBJ2-1; 9 positions agree with TRBD2. This CDR3 has 18 amino acids. With V trimmed by 1 base and J by 3 bases, 10 bases remained unmatched. Germline assignment: CDR1 SGHAT and CDR2 FQNNGV. DNA of the CDR3: TGTGCCAGCAGCTTAGCTTCCAGCGGGAGGACGATCTACAATGAGCAGTTCTTC. It translates to CASSLASSGRTIYNEQFF.

The chain recombines TRBV7-6 with TRBJ1-1, with D unresolved. Germline CDR1 is SGHVS and CDR2 is FNYEAQ. The germline V and J ends were trimmed by 5 bases and 1 base, with 14 bases remaining between them. CDR3 length equals 15 residues. The CDR3 loop reads CASSLSGSGNTEAFF. DNA of the CDR3: TGTGCCAGCAGCCTATCGGGGTCCGGGAACACTGAAGCTTTCTTT.

The chain employs TRBV9 and TRBJ1-2; 7 nucleotides line up with TRBD1. Trimming removed 3 bases from V and 4 bases from J; junction bases left unmatched: 9. In germline, CDR1 is SGDLS, CDR2 YYNGEE. CDR3 length: 15 residues. CDR3 DNA: TGTGCCAGCAGCGGATCGACAGGGCCGGGCTATGGCTACACCTTC. Amino acids: CASSGSTGPGYGYTF.

J is TRBJ1-4 and V is TRBV21-1; the D call of TRBD1 is as the table states it, not checked on the DNA. TRBV21-1 is an annotated pseudogene. The CDR3 totals 21 residues. CDR3 loop: CASSNFCFPWPLRATNEKLFF. The CDR3 DNA follows: TGTGCCAGCAGCAATTTTTGTTTTCCCTGGCCGTTACGTGCAACTAATGAAAAACTGTTTTTT.

The CDR3 DNA reads TGTGCCAGCAGCTTAGGACAGGGTGGTTCACCCCTCCACTTT. This gives the protein CASSLGQGGSPLHF. The V and J genes are TRBV7-8 and TRBJ1-6, with 7 bases that match TRBD1. CDR3 length equals 14 residues. Per the germline V gene, CDR1 is SGHVS and CDR2 is FQNEAQ. After removal of 1 base from V and 9 bases from J, the junction contained 3 bases not matched to a gene.

This sequence joins TRBV14 and TRBJ2-7; a possible D gene is TRBD2 (5 bases). The germline gives CDR1 SGHDN, CDR2 FVKESK. V was shortened by 1 base and J by 3 bases, with 7 bases between the two germline ends. The CDR3 loop spans 13 amino acids. CDR3 coding DNA: TGTGCCAGCAGCCAAGCGGGGTTCTACGAGCAGTACTTC. It codes for CASSQAGFYEQYF.

The count of this clone is one. V usage is TRBV27 and J usage is TRBJ2-1, with D unresolved. This CDR3 contains 14 residues. Germline loops: CDR1 MNHEY, CDR2 SMNVEV (reference sequence). The V end was cut by 4 bases, the J end by 0 bases, with 7 bases between. DNA of the CDR3: TGTGCCAGCAGTTCACTGTCCTCCTACAATGAGCAGTTCTTC. It is translated as CASSSLSSYNEQFF.

V and J are TRBV11-2 and TRBJ2-5; D is possibly TRBD2 (6 bases). Germline V CDR1 and CDR2: SGHAT, FQNNGV. This CDR3 has 15 amino acids. Trimming removed 4 bases from V and 5 bases from J, with 17 bases in between. The CDR3 reads CASSSMGGAVETQYF. In DNA form, the CDR3 reads TGTGCCAGCAGCTCTATGGGCGGGGCGGTGGAGACCCAGTACTTC.

This chain links TRBV7-9 with TRBJ2-3; weak D call: TRBD2 (6 bases). Germline CDR1 and CDR2: SEHNR and FQNEAQ (reference sequence). V was shortened by 6 bases and J by 3 bases, with 10 bases between the two germline ends. The length of the CDR3 is 13 residues. CDR3 bases: TGTGCCAGCAGACGGGGGACGACAGATACGCAGTATTTT. Protein sequence: CASRRGTTDTQYF.

The chain uses TRBV7-9 and TRBJ1-1; 7 nucleotides match TRBD1. CDR3 length equals 14 residues. After removal of 1 base from V and 4 bases from J, the junction contained 3 bases not matched to a gene. Germline V gene lookup returns CDR1 SEHNR and CDR2 FQNEAQ (reference sequence). CDR3 residues: CASSLVQGITEAFF. In DNA form, the CDR3 reads TGTGCCAGCAGCTTAGTACAGGGGATCACTGAAGCTTTCTTT.

The rearrangement uses TRBV10-3 and TRBJ1-3, with TRBD1 matching over 7 bases. Trimming cost V 8 bases and J 2 bases; bases outside gene matches: 9. This CDR3 comprises 15 residues. The germline CDR1 and CDR2 sequences are ENHRY and SYGVKD. Written as DNA, the CDR3 is TGTGCCATCCAACGGTCACAGGGGACTGGAAACACCATATATTTT. Its translation is CAIQRSQGTGNTIYF.

This chain uses TRBV11-2 with TRBJ2-2; weak D call: TRBD2 (6 bases). Trimming removed 3 bases from V and 0 bases from J, with 17 bases in between. Germline loops: CDR1 SGHAT, CDR2 FQNNGV. CDR3 length: 18 amino acids. CDR3 sequence (DNA): TGTGCCAGCAGCTTTAGTCGAGTGGGGAGGCCGAACACCGGGGAGCTGTTTTTT. It is translated as CASSFSRVGRPNTGELFF.

The chain carries TRBV4-1 and TRBJ2-1; 9 nucleotides line up with TRBD2. CDR3 length: 13 residues. J was trimmed by 8 bases and V by 4 bases; bases with no gene match: 3. From germline, CDR1 is MGHRA and CDR2 YSYEKL. DNA for the CDR3: TGCGCCAGCAGCCGGATAGCGGGAGATGAGCAGTTCTTC. Translating gives CASSRIAGDEQFF.